These T cell receptor beta chains were read from a single sample in a study of control samples from healthy donors and cancer patients. Generated by immunoSEQ multiplex PCR, the TCRdb table keeps only in-frame clones and is missing some. The table has about 130,000 clones, 80% to 95% seen once; the top ten hold approximately 8.6%. Specimen: blood. The receptors were sampled from a man between 18 and 35 years old in good health. Each CDR3 is given with its conserved first and last residue. Each record gives: clone size, J gene, V gene, D gene, CDR3 DNA, CDR3 protein. A D gene is named only where the DNA matches it firmly. Some rows have no size entry. The others give once, few or many, or a class for an expanded clone.

NA | TRBJ2-1 | TRBV7-3 | NA | TGTGCCAGCAGCTTAACCCTTGGGGGGCTGAATGAGCAGTTCTTC | CASSLTLGGLNEQFF
NA | TRBJ1-3 | TRBV9 | NA | TGTGCCAGCAGCGTAGGAGGATTCTCTGGAAACACCATATATTTT | CASSVGGFSGNTIYF
NA | TRBJ1-1 | TRBV29-1 | NA | TGCAGCGTTGTAGGGGGAGAAGCTTTCTTT | CSVVGGEAFF
NA | TRBJ2-3 | TRBV5-1 | NA | TGCGCCAGCAGCTTGGCTGGGGGTTTCACAGATACGCAGTATTTT | CASSLAGGFTDTQYF
NA | TRBJ2-5 | TRBV5-6 | NA | TGTGCCAGCAGCTCGGATGGGGGGGCAGAGACCCAGTACTTC | CASSSDGGAETQYF
NA | TRBJ2-7 | TRBV6-5 | NA | TGTGCCAGCAGCCCACGGGGGTTCTACGAGCAGTACTTC | CASSPRGFYEQYF
NA | TRBJ1-3 | TRBV7-2 | TRBD1 | TGTGCCAGCAGCTTAGCGGGGACAGGGAGGCGATCTGGAAACACCATATATTTT | CASSLAGTGRRSGNTIYF
NA | TRBJ1-4 | TRBV7-9 | TRBD1 | TGTGCCAGCAGGCGACAGGGGGATAATGAAAAACTGTTTTTT | CASRRQGDNEKLFF
NA | TRBJ2-2 | TRBV18 | NA | TGTGCCAGCTCACCATACATGATAGGCGAGACAAGTGACACCGGGGAGCTGTTTTTT | CASSPYMIGETSDTGELFF
NA | TRBJ2-2 | TRBV7-8 | NA | TGTGCCAGCAGCTCCGCAGGGTTCAACGGGGAGCTGTTTTTT | CASSSAGFNGELFF
NA | TRBJ2-3 | TRBV4-1 | NA | TGCGCCAGCAGTCTTCCCGCGGGGGCCCCCACAGATACGCAGTATTTT | CASSLPAGAPTDTQYF
NA | TRBJ2-3 | TRBV3-1/TRBV3-2 | NA | TGTGCCAGCAGCCAAGATCTTAGCGGTCATACGCAGTATTTT | CASSQDLSGHTQYF
NA | TRBJ2-1 | TRBV6-4 | TRBD2 | TGTGCCAGCAGCGCGACTAGCGGGGACTACAATGAGCAGTTCTTC | CASSATSGDYNEQFF
few | TRBJ2-7 | TRBV4-2 | NA | TGTGCCAGCAGCCAAGATCTCCAGGGCTACGAGCAGTACTTC | CASSQDLQGYEQYF
once | TRBJ1-5 | TRBV23-1 | TRBD1 | TGCGCCAGCAGTTACATCCGACAGGGGGCAGGCAATCAGCCCCAGCATTTT | CASSYIRQGAGNQPQHF
NA | TRBJ1-1 | TRBV30 | NA | TGTCCCCTTCTGGGGGGCCCATTCAAAAACACTGAAGCTTTCTTT | CPLLGGPFKNTEAFF
once | TRBJ1-1 | TRBV5-1 | NA | TGCGCCAGCAGCCCGACAGAAGGACTGAACACTGAAGCTTTCTTT | CASSPTEGLNTEAFF
NA | TRBJ1-6 | TRBV5-1 | NA | TGCGCCAGCAGCTTGACAGGTCAAGGTTCACCCCTCCACTTT | CASSLTGQGSPLHF
NA | TRBJ1-1 | TRBV5-1 | NA | TGCGCCAGCAGCTTGGAGGACGACACTGAAGCTTTCTTT | CASSLEDDTEAFF
NA | TRBJ2-1 | TRBV7-2 | NA | TGTGCCAGCAGCCCGTCCGGACCTGGTTACGGGCGGTTCTTC | CASSPSGPGYGRFF
NA | TRBJ2-7 | TRBV6-1 | TRBD1 | TGTGCCAGCAGTGAAGGCCCGGGACAGGGGGACGACGAGCAGTACTTC | CASSEGPGQGDDEQYF
NA | TRBJ2-7 | TRBV7-2 | NA | TGTGCCAGCAGCGGAAGGGGGGGGCGGTACGAGCAGTACTTC | CASSGRGGRYEQYF
NA | TRBJ2-5 | TRBV7-6 | NA | TGTGCCAGCAGCTTAGCCGGGGTACAAGAGACCCAGTACTTC | CASSLAGVQETQYF
NA | TRBJ2-1 | TRBV7-3 | TRBD1 | TGTGCCAGCAGCCTGGGACAGGCAGCCTACAATGAGCAGTTCTTC | CASSLGQAAYNEQFF
many | TRBJ2-5 | TRBV7-8 | NA | TGTGCCAGCAGCTTAGCAATCCAAGAGACCCAGTACTTC | CASSLAIQETQYF
NA | TRBJ1-5 | TRBV27 | TRBD1 | TGTGCCAGCAGTTTATCAATTACAGGGGCCCAGCATTTT | CASSLSITGAQHF
NA | TRBJ2-2 | TRBV30 | NA | TGTGCCTGGAGTCTGAACACCGGGGAGCTGTTTTTT | CAWSLNTGELFF
once | TRBJ1-5 | TRBV30 | NA | TGTGCCTGGAGTGGGATGGGGTATCAGCCCCAGCATTTT | CAWSGMGYQPQHF
NA | TRBJ2-2 | TRBV5-1 | TRBD1 | TGCGCCAGCAGCTTGGCCGGGACAGGGGGGTTCACCGGGGAGCTGTTTTTT | CASSLAGTGGFTGELFF
NA | TRBJ2-3 | TRBV6-5 | NA | TGTGCCAGCCGTTTACAGGAGAGCACAGATACGCAGTATTTT | CASRLQESTDTQYF
once | TRBJ1-5 | TRBV10-3 | NA | TGTGCCATCAGTCGGGACGACCGCAATCAGCCCCAGCATTTT | CAISRDDRNQPQHF
NA | TRBJ2-3 | TRBV18 | TRBD1 | TGTGCCAGCTCACCTGTCGGGACAGGGGGTACAGATACGCAGTATTTT | CASSPVGTGGTDTQYF
NA | TRBJ2-1 | TRBV20-1 | NA | TGCAGTGCTAGTCGGAGGGGGCTGGGGAATGAGCAGTTCTTC | CSASRRGLGNEQFF
NA | TRBJ2-3 | TRBV12-3/TRBV12-4 | NA | TGTGCCAGCAGCTACAGGGAGGGAGATACGCAGTATTTT | CASSYREGDTQYF
NA | TRBJ1-4 | TRBV2 | NA | TGTGCCAGCAGTGAAGTCGAGTTAAAACTGTTTTTT | CASSEVELKLFF
NA | TRBJ1-3 | TRBV7-8 | NA | TGTGCCAGCAGCTTAGCAGGCCCGGACTCTGGAAACACCATATATTTT | CASSLAGPDSGNTIYF
NA | TRBJ1-2 | TRBV20-1 | NA | TGCAGTGCCATCCGAGGGTGGGGCTACACCTTC | CSAIRGWGYTF
NA | TRBJ1-1 | TRBV7-9 | NA | TGTGCCAGCAGCTTACAGGGTAGGACTGAAGCTTTCTTT | CASSLQGRTEAFF
NA | TRBJ2-1 | TRBV9 | NA | TGTGCCAGCAGCGTAGGGAGCGGGTACAATGAGCAGTTCTTC | CASSVGSGYNEQFF
NA | TRBJ2-3 | TRBV6-4 | NA | TGTGCCAGCAGTGAGGGCCGCACCGGGGCCGATACGCAGTATTTT | CASSEGRTGADTQYF
NA | TRBJ1-5 | TRBV19 | TRBD1 | TGTGCCAGTAGCAGAAACAGGGGTAGCAATCAGCCCCAGCATTTT | CASSRNRGSNQPQHF
NA | TRBJ2-7 | TRBV7-9 | NA | TGTGCCAGCAGCTTAAGTGGCGGCACGTACGAGCAGTACTTC | CASSLSGGTYEQYF
NA | TRBJ1-1 | TRBV18 | NA | TGTGCCAGCTCACCTTTCGACACGAACACTGAAGCTTTCTTT | CASSPFDTNTEAFF
NA | TRBJ2-5 | TRBV11-2 | TRBD2 | TGTGCCAGCAGCCTCCTGACTAGCGGGGAACAAGAGACCCAGTACTTC | CASSLLTSGEQETQYF
NA | TRBJ2-6 | TRBV2 | NA | TGTGCCAGCGGGACCAGGGGGGGCGGAGCTGGGGCCAACGTCCTGACTTTC | CASGTRGGGAGANVLTF
NA | TRBJ2-7 | TRBV9 | NA | TGTGCCAGCAGCGTAGGTACCGGTCAGGTCCACGAGCAGTACTTC | CASSVGTGQVHEQYF
once | TRBJ2-7 | TRBV6-5 | NA | TGTGCCAGCAGTTACTCGGACCAACACAGGGTAGGGCAGTACTTC | CASSYSDQHRVGQYF
NA | TRBJ1-5 | TRBV3-1/TRBV3-2 | NA | TGTGCCAGCAGCCCCTCAGGGGTGAGCAATCAGCCCCAGCATTTT | CASSPSGVSNQPQHF
NA | TRBJ1-2 | TRBV9 | TRBD1 | TGTGCCAGCAGCTCACAGGGGAGCTGGTATGGCTACACCTTC | CASSSQGSWYGYTF
NA | TRBJ2-5 | TRBV10-3 | NA | TGTGCCATCAGTGAGGGACAGCAAGAGACCCAGTACTTC | CAISEGQQETQYF
NA | TRBJ2-5 | TRBV5-6 | NA | TGTGCCAGCAGCTCACCGGACGGAGCGGAGACCCAGTACTTC | CASSSPDGAETQYF